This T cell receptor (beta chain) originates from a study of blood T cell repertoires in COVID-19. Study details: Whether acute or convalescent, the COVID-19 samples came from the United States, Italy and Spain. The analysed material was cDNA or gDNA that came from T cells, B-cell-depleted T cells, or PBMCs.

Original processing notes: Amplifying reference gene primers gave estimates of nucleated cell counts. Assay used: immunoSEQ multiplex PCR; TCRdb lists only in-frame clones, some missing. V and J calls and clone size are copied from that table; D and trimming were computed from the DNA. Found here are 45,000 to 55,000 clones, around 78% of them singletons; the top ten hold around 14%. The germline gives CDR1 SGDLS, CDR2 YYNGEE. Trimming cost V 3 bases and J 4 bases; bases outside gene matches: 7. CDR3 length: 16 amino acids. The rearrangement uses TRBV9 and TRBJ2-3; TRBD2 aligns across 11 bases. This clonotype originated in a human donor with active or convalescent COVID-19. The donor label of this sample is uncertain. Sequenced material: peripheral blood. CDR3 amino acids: CASSGPTSGTSDTQYF. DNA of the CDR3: TGTGCCAGCAGCGGCCCGACTAGCGGGACGTCAGATACGCAGTATTTT. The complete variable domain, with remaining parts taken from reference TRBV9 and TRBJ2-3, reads DSGVTQTPKHLITATGQRVTLRCSPRSGDLSVYWYQQSLDQGLQFLIQYYNGEERAKGNILERFSAQQFPDLHSELNLSSLELGDSALYFCASSGPTSGTSDTQYFGPGTRLTVL.